This T cell receptor beta chain was identified during a study of blood T cell repertoires in COVID-19. Study at large: Sources were T cells, B-cell-depleted T cells, or PBMCs; the material itself was cDNA or gDNA.

Original processing methods: How many nucleated cells were present was estimated from reference gene primer amplification. Profiling relied on immunoSEQ multiplex PCR, and the TCRdb table lists in-frame clones only, not all of them. V and J calls and clone size come straight from that table; D and trimming were deduced from the DNA. The table shows 200,000 to 250,000 clones, with just over 85% occurring only once. The V gene end was trimmed by 1 base and the J gene end by 5 bases; junction bases not matched to a gene: 8. Germline CDR1 is SGHTS and CDR2 is YDEGEE. CDR3 length equals 15 residues. This clonotype was sampled from a man aged 18 to 30 with active or convalescent COVID-19. The specimen was peripheral blood. This chain uses TRBV5-8 with TRBJ2-5; 7 bases fit TRBD2. CDR3 nucleotides: TGTGCCAGCAGCTTGAAGGGTAGCGGGCGGGAGACCCAGTACTTC. It encodes CASSLKGSGRETQYF.